This T cell receptor beta chain is drawn from a study of CD8+CD57+ T cells in acquired aplastic anemia. Study-wide points: Against the total CD4+ and CD8+ pools, patient CD8+CD57+ cells had lower diversity.

Points on this clonotype: Its antigen is still unknown.

Germline trimming cut 5 bases from V and 1 base from J; bases unmatched to any gene: 6. Looked up from germline, CDR1 is SGHRS and CDR2 is YFSETQ. This CDR3 spans 15 amino acids. TCR beta VDJ and CDR3 were profiled, and genomic DNA was the template. TCRdb re-derived calls from the reads in MiXCR, one entry per CDR3 protein. The sample carries roughly 17,000 distinct CDR3 sequences, roughly 37% recorded once. Sequencing was done on patients that had shown CD8+CD57+ cell expansion by flow cytometry. Sequencing was done on a sample of CD8+CD57+ T cells sorted from PBMCs. The subset was: bead-enriched CD8+CD57+ effector memory T cells from SAA patients. The chain recombines TRBV5-1 with TRBJ2-3, with 8 positions matching TRBD1. This receptor was taken from a human donor with aplastic anemia. CDR3 DNA: TGCGCCAGCAGGACAGGGGATTTTGGCACAGATACGCAGTATTTT. This sequence encodes CASRTGDFGTDTQYF.